These T cell receptor beta chains were read from a single sample in a study of response to subunit inactivated influenza vaccine. MiXCR, applied by TCRdb to the RT-PCR reads, yields one record per CDR3 protein. The profile covers about 530,000 distinct CDR3 sequences, with about an eighth appearing a single time and around 13% taken by the ten largest. This sample comprised PBMCs from blood, obtained 45 days after vaccination. The source of these receptors is a man aged 50-59 years who received an inactivated influenza vaccine. Both conserved end residues are part of each CDR3. The D gene is left open where the match is weak. Clone size is not always given. Where it is, it says once, few, many or a class for expanded clones.

v_call	cdr3_length	clone_size	j_call	d_call	cdr3_nt	cdr3_aa
TRBV9	15	.	TRBJ2-1	.	TGTGCCAGCAGCGTAACAGGAGGGCCGAGGAATGAGCAGTTCTTC	CASSVTGGPRNEQFF
TRBV6-2/TRBV6-3	13	few	TRBJ1-2	.	TGTGCCAGCAGTTACTCTAAGACTCGCGGCTACACCTTC	CASSYSKTRGYTF
TRBV15	14	.	TRBJ2-1	TRBD2	TGTGCCACCAGCAGAGAACTAGCGGGAAATGAGCAGTTCTTC	CATSRELAGNEQFF
TRBV18	13	.	TRBJ2-7	.	TGTGCCAGCTCACCATACGACCCGTACCAGCAGTACTTC	CASSPYDPYQQYF
TRBV20-1	16	.	TRBJ1-4	.	TGCAGTGCTAGAGATATTATGTCCGGCACTAATGAAAAACTGTTTTTT	CSARDIMSGTNEKLFF
TRBV28	15	few	TRBJ1-2	TRBD1	TGTGCCAGCTTCCCCGGACAGGTCTATAACTATGGCTACACCTTC	CASFPGQVYNYGYTF
TRBV5-5	15	.	TRBJ1-1	.	TGTGCCAGCAGCGAGGATCCACGGACGGACTTCAAAGCTTTCTTT	CASSEDPRTDFKAFF
TRBV29-1	17	.	TRBJ2-2	.	TGCAGCGTTGAAACTCCGGGACATTCCTCGGGGGCCGGGGAGCTGTTTTTT	CSVETPGHSSGAGELFF
TRBV7-9	14	.	TRBJ2-7	.	TGTGCCAGCAGCTTAATTCTTGGCGGCTACGAGCAGTACTTC	CASSLILGGYEQYF
TRBV10-3	17	few	TRBJ1-2	.	TGTGCCATCAGTGATGTGGGGAGAGCCCACCTTAACTATGGCTACACCTTC	CAISDVGRAHLNYGYTF
TRBV4-2	22	few	TRBJ2-1	TRBD2	TGTGCCAGCAGCCCCGGTCCAGAGACTAGCGGGAGGTTACAGAGCTCCTACAATGAGCAGTTCTTC	CASSPGPETSGRLQSSYNEQFF
TRBV6-2/TRBV6-3	16	many	TRBJ2-1	TRBD2	TGTGCCAGTCGTGGGACTAGCGTTTTTCATCACAATGAGCAGTTCTTC	CASRGTSVFHHNEQFF
TRBV6-5	17	many	TRBJ1-1	.	TGTGCCAGCAGTTACTCCCCCCTGATTGGGGGGTACACTGAAGCTTTCTTT	CASSYSPLIGGYTEAFF
TRBV7-7	16	.	TRBJ2-3	TRBD2	TGTGCTAGCAGCCCTGATGGGGGGGGAAGACCAGATACGCAGTATTTT	CASSPDGGGRPDTQYF
TRBV6-2/TRBV6-3	14	few	TRBJ2-7	.	TGTGCCAGCAGCCCCAACCCGGGGCCCTACGAGCAGTACTTC	CASSPNPGPYEQYF
TRBV2	12	few	TRBJ2-5	.	TGTGCGGGGTTGGAGGGTCAAGAGACCCAGTACTTC	CAGLEGQETQYF
TRBV5-1	15	once	TRBJ1-1	.	TGCGCCAGCAGCTTGGTGACAGGCCCCTACACTGAAGCTTTCTTT	CASSLVTGPYTEAFF
TRBV11-1	14	few	TRBJ2-7	.	TGTGCCAGCAGCTCAACCGGTCGCTCCTACGAGCAGTACTTC	CASSSTGRSYEQYF
TRBV5-1	15	few	TRBJ1-2	.	TGCGCCAGCAGCTTCCCCGGAGAAGGGGTTTATGGCTACACCTTC	CASSFPGEGVYGYTF
TRBV5-6	15	.	TRBJ2-2	TRBD2	TGTGCCAGCAGCTTGGGCGGGAGGGCAACCGGGGAGCTGTTTTTT	CASSLGGRATGELFF